This T cell receptor beta chain was recorded in a study of control samples from healthy donors and cancer patients. Measured with immunoSEQ multiplex PCR; TCRdb has only the in-frame clones, and not every one. The profile shows 190,000 or so clones, about 93% of them singletons. V lost 4 bases, J lost 7 bases, and 9 bases stayed unmatched. The CDR3 runs to 15 residues. CDR1 is SGHRS, CDR2 YFSETQ, per germline. The specimen sequenced was blood. The chain uses TRBV5-1 and TRBJ2-7, with 12 bases fitting TRBD2. The sequence was obtained from a young man in good health. CDR3 coding DNA: TGCGCCAGCAGCACTAGCGGGGGGTCGTCGGAGGAGCAGTACTTC. Protein product: CASSTSGGSSEEQYF.